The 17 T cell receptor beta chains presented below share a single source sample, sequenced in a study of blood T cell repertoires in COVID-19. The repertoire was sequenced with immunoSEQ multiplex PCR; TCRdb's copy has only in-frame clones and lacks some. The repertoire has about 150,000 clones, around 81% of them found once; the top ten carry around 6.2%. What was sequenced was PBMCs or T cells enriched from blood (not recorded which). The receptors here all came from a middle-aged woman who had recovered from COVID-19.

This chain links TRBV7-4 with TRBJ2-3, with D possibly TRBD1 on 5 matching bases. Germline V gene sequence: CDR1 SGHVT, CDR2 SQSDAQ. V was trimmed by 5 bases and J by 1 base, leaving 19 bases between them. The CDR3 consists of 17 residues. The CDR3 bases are TGTGCCAGCAGCCCCCCAGGGCTCCGCCCTTGCACAGATACGCAGTATTTT. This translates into CASSPPGLRPCTDTQYF.

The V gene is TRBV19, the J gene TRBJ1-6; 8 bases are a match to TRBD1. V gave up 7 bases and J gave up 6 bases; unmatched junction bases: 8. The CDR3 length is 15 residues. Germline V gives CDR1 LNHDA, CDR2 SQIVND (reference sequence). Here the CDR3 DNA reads TGTGCCAGTATAGCCGGACAGGGAGGTAATTCACCCCTCCACTTT. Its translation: CASIAGQGGNSPLHF. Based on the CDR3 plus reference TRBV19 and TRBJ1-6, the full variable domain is DGGITQSPKYLFRKEGQNVTLSCEQNLNHDAMYWYRQDPGQGLRLIYYSQIVNDFQKGDIAEGYSVSREKKESFPLTVTSAQKNPTAFYLCASIAGQGGNSPLHFGNGTRLTVT.

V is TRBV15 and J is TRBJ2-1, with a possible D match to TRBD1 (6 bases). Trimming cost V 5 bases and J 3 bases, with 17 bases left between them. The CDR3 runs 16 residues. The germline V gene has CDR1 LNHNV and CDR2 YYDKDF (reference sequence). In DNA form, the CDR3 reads TGTGCCACCAGCCCACGAGGGGGATTCGGCTACAATGAGCAGTTCTTC. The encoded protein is CATSPRGGFGYNEQFF.

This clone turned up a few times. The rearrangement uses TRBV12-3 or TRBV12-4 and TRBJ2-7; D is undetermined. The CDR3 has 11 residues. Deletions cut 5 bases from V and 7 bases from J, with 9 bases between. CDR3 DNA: TGTGCCAGCAGTCCTCGGTGGGAGCAGTACTTC. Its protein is CASSPRWEQYF.

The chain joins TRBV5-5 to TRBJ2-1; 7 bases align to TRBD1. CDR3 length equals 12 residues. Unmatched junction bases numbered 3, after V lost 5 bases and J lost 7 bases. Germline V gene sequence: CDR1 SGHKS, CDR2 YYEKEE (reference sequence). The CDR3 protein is CASSWDSNEQFF. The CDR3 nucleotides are TGTGCCAGCAGTTGGGACAGTAATGAGCAGTTCTTC.

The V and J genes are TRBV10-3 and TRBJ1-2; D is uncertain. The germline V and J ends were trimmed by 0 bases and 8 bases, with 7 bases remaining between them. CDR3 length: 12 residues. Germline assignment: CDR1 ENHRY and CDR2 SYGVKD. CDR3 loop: CAISESTQGYTF. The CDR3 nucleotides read TGTGCCATCAGTGAGTCGACTCAGGGCTACACCTTC.

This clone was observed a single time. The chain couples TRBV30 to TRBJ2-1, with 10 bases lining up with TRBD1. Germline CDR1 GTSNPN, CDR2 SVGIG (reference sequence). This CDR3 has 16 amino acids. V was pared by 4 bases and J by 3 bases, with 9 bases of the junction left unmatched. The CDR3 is CAWNRQGAHFYNEQFF. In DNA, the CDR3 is TGTGCCTGGAACCGACAGGGGGCGCATTTCTACAATGAGCAGTTCTTC. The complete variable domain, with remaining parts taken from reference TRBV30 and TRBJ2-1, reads SQTIHQWPATLVQPVGSPLSLECTVEGTSNPNLYWYRQAAGRGLQLLFYSVGIGQISSEVPQNLSASRPQDRQFILSSKKLLLSDSGFYLCAWNRQGAHFYNEQFFGPGTRLTVL.

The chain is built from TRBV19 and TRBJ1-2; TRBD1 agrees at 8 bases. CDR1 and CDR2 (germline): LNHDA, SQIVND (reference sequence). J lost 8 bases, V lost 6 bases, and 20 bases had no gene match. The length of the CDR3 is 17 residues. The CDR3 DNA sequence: TGTGCCAGTAGCATATTGAGCCAGGGGGCGCAATTTTACGGCTACACCTTC. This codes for CASSILSQGAQFYGYTF.

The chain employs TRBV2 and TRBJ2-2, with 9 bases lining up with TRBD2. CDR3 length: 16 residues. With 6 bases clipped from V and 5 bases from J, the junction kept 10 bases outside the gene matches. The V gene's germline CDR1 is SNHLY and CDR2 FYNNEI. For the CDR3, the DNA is TGTGCCAGCAGGGGTGCGGGAGGGCCAGGGACCGGGGAGCTGTTTTTT. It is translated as CASRGAGGPGTGELFF. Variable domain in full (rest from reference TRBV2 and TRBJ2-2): EPEVTQTPSHQVTQMGQEVILRCVPISNHLYFYWYRQILGQKVEFLVSFYNNEISEKSEIFDDQFSVERPDGSNFTLKIRSTKLEDSAMYFCASRGAGGPGTGELFFGEGSRLTVL.

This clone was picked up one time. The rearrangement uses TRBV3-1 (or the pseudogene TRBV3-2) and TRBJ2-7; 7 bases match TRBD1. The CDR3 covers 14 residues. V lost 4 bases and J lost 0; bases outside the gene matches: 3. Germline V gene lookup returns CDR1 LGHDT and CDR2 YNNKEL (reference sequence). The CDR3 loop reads CASSLGTDSYEQYF. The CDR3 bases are TGTGCCAGCAGCCTCGGGACAGACTCCTACGAGCAGTACTTC.

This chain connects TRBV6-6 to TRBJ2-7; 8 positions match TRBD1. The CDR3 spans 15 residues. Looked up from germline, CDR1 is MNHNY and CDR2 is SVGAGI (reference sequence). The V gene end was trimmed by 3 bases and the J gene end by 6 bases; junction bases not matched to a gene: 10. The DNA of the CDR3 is TGTGCCAGCAGTTATCCCGGACAGGGTTCGGTCGAGCAGTACTTC. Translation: CASSYPGQGSVEQYF.

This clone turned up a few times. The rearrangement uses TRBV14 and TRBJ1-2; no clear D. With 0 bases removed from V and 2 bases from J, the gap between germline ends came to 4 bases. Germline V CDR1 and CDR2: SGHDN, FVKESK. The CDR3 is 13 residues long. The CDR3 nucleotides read TGTGCCAGCAGCCAAGATGCGAACTATGGCTACACCTTC. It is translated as CASSQDANYGYTF.

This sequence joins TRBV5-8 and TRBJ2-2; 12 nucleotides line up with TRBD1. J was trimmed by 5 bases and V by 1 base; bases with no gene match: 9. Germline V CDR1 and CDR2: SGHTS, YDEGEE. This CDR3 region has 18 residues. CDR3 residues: CASSLMVGQGAITGELFF. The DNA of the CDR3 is TGTGCCAGCAGCTTGATGGTGGGACAGGGGGCCATTACCGGGGAGCTGTTTTTT.

CDR3 nucleotides: TGTGCCAGCAGGGTACAGGGCAGTGATAGCAATGAGCAGTTCTTC. Protein product: CASRVQGSDSNEQFF. The V and J genes are TRBV2 and TRBJ2-1; perhaps TRBD1 as D (6 bases). The CDR3 is 15 amino acids. V was cut by 6 bases and J by 6 bases, with 18 bases left in between. Germline V lookup: CDR1 SNHLY, CDR2 FYNNEI.

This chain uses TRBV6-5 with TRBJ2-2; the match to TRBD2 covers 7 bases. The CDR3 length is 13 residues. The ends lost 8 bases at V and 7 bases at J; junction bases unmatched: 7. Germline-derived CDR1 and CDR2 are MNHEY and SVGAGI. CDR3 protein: CASQITSVGELFF. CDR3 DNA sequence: TGTGCCAGCCAGATTACTAGCGTCGGGGAGCTGTTTTTT.

The DNA for the CDR3 is TGCGCCAGCAGCTTGACCTTTGGACAGGGAAGGAATGAGCAGTTCTTC. It yields the protein CASSLTFGQGRNEQFF. The chain uses TRBV5-1 and TRBJ2-1, with 8 bases fitting TRBD1. J lost 7 bases, V lost 1 base, and 10 bases had no gene match. The CDR3 consists of 16 residues. In germline, CDR1 is SGHRS, CDR2 YFSETQ.

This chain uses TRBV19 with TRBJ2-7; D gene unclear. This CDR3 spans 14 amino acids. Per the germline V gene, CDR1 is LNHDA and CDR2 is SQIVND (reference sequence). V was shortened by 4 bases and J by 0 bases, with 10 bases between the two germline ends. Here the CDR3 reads CASSTQYSSYEQYF. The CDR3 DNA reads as TGTGCCAGTAGTACGCAGTACAGCTCCTACGAGCAGTACTTC.